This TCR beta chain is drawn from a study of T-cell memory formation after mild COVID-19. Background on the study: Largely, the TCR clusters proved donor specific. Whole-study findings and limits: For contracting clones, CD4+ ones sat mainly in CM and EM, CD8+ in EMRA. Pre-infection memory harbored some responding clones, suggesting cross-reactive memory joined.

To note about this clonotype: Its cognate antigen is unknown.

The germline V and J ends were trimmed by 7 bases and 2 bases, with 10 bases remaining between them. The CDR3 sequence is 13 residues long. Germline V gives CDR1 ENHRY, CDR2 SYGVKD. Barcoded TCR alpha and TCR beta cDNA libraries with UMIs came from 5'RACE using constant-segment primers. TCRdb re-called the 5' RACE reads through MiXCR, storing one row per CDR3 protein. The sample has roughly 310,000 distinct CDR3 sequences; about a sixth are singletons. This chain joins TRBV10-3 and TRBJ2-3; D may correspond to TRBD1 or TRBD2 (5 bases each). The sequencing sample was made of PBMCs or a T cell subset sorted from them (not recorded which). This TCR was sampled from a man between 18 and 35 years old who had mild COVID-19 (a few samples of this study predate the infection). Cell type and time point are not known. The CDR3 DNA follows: TGTGCCATCATGGGGGTGGACACAGATACGCAGTATTTT. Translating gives CAIMGVDTDTQYF.